This T cell receptor beta chain was captured by sequencing in a study of shared clonotypes between healthy human individuals. Whole-study findings and limits: Genetic and exposure-history diversity was limited by the small donor number.

With regard to this clone: Its target is unknown.

Running of the assay took place at deep level. Data came from immunoSEQ multiplex PCR; TCRdb stores just in-frame clones and leaves some out. The sample has about 2,500,000 clones, around 90% seen once. Deletions cut 5 bases from V and 11 bases from J, with 14 bases between. Germline values: CDR1 LNHDA, CDR2 SQIVND (reference sequence). This CDR3 is built from 12 residues. This chain uses TRBV19 with TRBJ2-3; the D gene is possibly TRBD2 (5 bases). The source is a man aged 18 to 30 in good health. Sequenced sample: naive CD4+ T cells sorted from blood. As to subset: CD45RA+ positively selected. The DNA of the CDR3 is TGTGCCAGTAGTTTTTTGGACTCCATGCAGTATTTT. This gives the protein CASSFLDSMQYF.